Listed below are T cell receptor beta chains from one sample, sequenced in a study of cytomegalovirus exposure and HLA in healthy donors. Libraries were prepared by immunoSEQ multiplex PCR; TCRdb keeps only in-frame clonotypes and omits some of them. Of 150,000 to 200,000 clones listed, around 80% are singletons. The specimen was PBMCs. The receptors were gathered from a woman in her 30s in good health and CMV-seropositive. CDR3s leave out the opening cysteine and the closing phenylalanine or tryptophan. Some rows mark clone size as missing; the rest say once, few, many or name a class of expanded clone.

size: NA
J: TRBJ2-4
V: TRBV10-2
CDR3: ATSPEGNIQY

size: NA
J: TRBJ2-7
V: TRBV28
CDR3: ASSPTLAGGVKRYEQY

size: few
J: TRBJ2-1
V: TRBV9
CDR3: ASSVKLAGTNEQF

size: NA
J: TRBJ1-2
V: TRBV2
CDR3: ASSVLGTSSGYT

size: NA
J: TRBJ2-1
V: TRBV4-3
CDR3: ASQGGDMDEQF

size: NA
J: TRBJ1-4
V: TRBV7-9
CDR3: ASSLLGQGGLEKLF

size: once
J: TRBJ2-6
V: TRBV5-1
CDR3: ASSIQESGANVLT

size: NA
J: TRBJ1-2
V: TRBV4-1
CDR3: ASSQTIDRSYGYT

size: NA
J: TRBJ2-5
V: TRBV4-3
CDR3: ASSQDYGLAGDTGTQY

size: NA
J: TRBJ2-1
V: TRBV29-1
CDR3: SGRELAAYNEQF

size: NA
J: TRBJ2-7
V: TRBV4-1
CDR3: ASSQVDRGYEQY

size: NA
J: TRBJ1-2
V: TRBV5-4
CDR3: ASSPLSTGGHSDT

size: NA
J: TRBJ1-6
V: TRBV18
CDR3: ASSPPSGQGALISPLH

size: NA
J: TRBJ1-1
V: TRBV28
CDR3: ASKWPVGTASRNTEAF

size: NA
J: TRBJ2-7
V: TRBV5-1
CDR3: ASSLRQTDYEQY

size: NA
J: TRBJ2-3
V: TRBV5-6
CDR3: ASSYGQGPDTQY

size: NA
J: TRBJ2-7
V: TRBV9
CDR3: ASSPGYEQY

size: NA
J: TRBJ1-2
V: TRBV28
CDR3: ASSFDRVGGYT

size: NA
J: TRBJ1-1
V: TRBV10-3
CDR3: AISKWTDNTEAF

size: NA
J: TRBJ2-4
V: TRBV27
CDR3: ASSLSLRHSLAKNIQY

size: few
J: TRBJ2-2
V: TRBV6-7
CDR3: ARTDLNTGELF

size: once
J: TRBJ1-1
V: TRBV7-8
CDR3: ASSLEGAGGTEAF

size: NA
J: TRBJ1-4
V: TRBV27
CDR3: ASSLWGQINEKLF

size: NA
J: TRBJ2-7
V: TRBV4-1
CDR3: ASSHRTSGSSYEQY

size: few
J: TRBJ2-5
V: TRBV6-1
CDR3: ASSESGLGETQY

size: NA
J: TRBJ2-1
V: TRBV25-1
CDR3: ASSEFGVGPYNEQF

size: few
J: TRBJ2-3
V: TRBV4-3
CDR3: ASSRGISDTQY

size: NA
J: TRBJ2-2
V: TRBV11-3
CDR3: ASSADRAGTGELF

size: NA
J: TRBJ2-1
V: TRBV7-2
CDR3: ASSLMQGAYNEQF

size: NA
J: TRBJ2-1
V: TRBV15
CDR3: ATSRGQGGEQF

size: NA
J: TRBJ2-1
V: TRBV30
CDR3: AWSSGRADEQF

size: NA
J: TRBJ2-5
V: TRBV2
CDR3: ASSDPRDNGETQY

size: NA
J: TRBJ1-6
V: TRBV30
CDR3: AWSIQVGNSPLH

size: NA
J: TRBJ2-5
V: TRBV5-1
CDR3: ASSLVTSGQETQY

size: NA
J: TRBJ1-1
V: TRBV7-9
CDR3: ASPGAGTAEAF

size: NA
J: TRBJ1-2
V: TRBV19
CDR3: ASLSLDGGHGYT

size: NA
J: TRBJ2-1
V: TRBV9
CDR3: ASSVGTSGGYSSYNEQF

size: NA
J: TRBJ2-7
V: TRBV6-1
CDR3: AITDRFYEQY

size: NA
J: TRBJ2-7
V: TRBV12-5
CDR3: ASGLGTAYEQY

size: NA
J: TRBJ2-3
V: TRBV27
CDR3: ASSLRRGPTDTQY

size: NA
J: TRBJ2-2
V: TRBV7-6
CDR3: ASSSSGQGLNTGELF

size: NA
J: TRBJ2-2
V: TRBV9
CDR3: ASSLRLAANTGELF

size: NA
J: TRBJ1-5
V: TRBV7-8
CDR3: ASSLGGQVAQPQH

size: NA
J: TRBJ1-2
V: TRBV19
CDR3: ASSSQGYGYT

size: NA
J: TRBJ2-6
V: TRBV29-1
CDR3: SVGDRATGANVLT

size: NA
J: TRBJ2-1
V: TRBV7-2
CDR3: ASSLSGTSGWNEQF

size: NA
J: TRBJ2-7
V: TRBV5-1
CDR3: ASSVGAGQGDHEQY